One and the same sample provided the 27 T cell receptor beta chains below, sequenced in a study of blood T cell repertoires in COVID-19. Sequencing was performed with immunoSEQ multiplex PCR; in TCRdb, only in-frame clones are kept and a portion is missing. This sample has about 91,000 clones; around 88% occur once, and the top ten carry roughly 8.1%. Specimen: peripheral blood. These receptors all stem from a woman in her 70s with acute or convalescent COVID-19.

This sequence joins TRBV9 and TRBJ2-3; 9 bases fit TRBD1. CDR1 is SGDLS, CDR2 YYNGEE, per germline. The V gene end was trimmed by 0 bases and the J gene end by 5 bases; junction bases not matched to a gene: 7. CDR3 length: 16 residues. Here the CDR3 reads CASSVAGQGLIDTQYF. CDR3 DNA sequence: TGTGCCAGCAGCGTAGCGGGACAGGGCCTTATAGATACGCAGTATTTT.

The chain uses TRBV28 and TRBJ2-3; D may be TRBD1 (5 bases). Germline loops: CDR1 MDHEN, CDR2 SYDVKM. This CDR3 has 15 amino acids. V shed 5 bases and J shed 0 bases, with 12 bases lying between them. The CDR3 bases are TGTGCCAGCAGTAATAGACAGTCTAGCACAGATACGCAGTATTTT. This encodes CASSNRQSSTDTQYF.

The chain recombines TRBV10-3 with TRBJ1-1, with D possibly being TRBD1 (6 bases). V lost 9 bases and J 2 bases, leaving 13 bases between the germline ends. The CDR3 totals 13 residues. The V gene's germline CDR1 is ENHRY and CDR2 SYGVKD. The CDR3 DNA is TGTGCCATAGCCCGGACAGCAAACACTGAAGCTTTCTTT. It specifies CAIARTANTEAFF.

V gene TRBV6-1 combines with J gene TRBJ1-1; 7 bases line up with TRBD1. V lost 7 bases and J lost 11; bases outside the gene matches: 13. The germline gives CDR1 MNHNS, CDR2 SASEGT. The CDR3 totals 13 residues. In nucleotides, the CDR3 is TGTGCCAGCAAAAGGGACAGCCCGAACGGCGCTTTCTTT. It encodes CASKRDSPNGAFF.

The CDR3 DNA is TGTGCCAGCAGCTCCCGGCTCAGGGGAGGGGCTTTCTTT. Protein: CASSSRLRGGAFF. The chain joins TRBV11-1 to TRBJ1-1; tentatively, D is TRBD1 (6 bases). Germline V gives CDR1 SGHAT, CDR2 FQDESV (reference sequence). The ends were cut back, 4 bases at V and 11 bases at J, with 17 bases in the middle. The CDR3 extends over 13 amino acids.

The chain joins TRBV30 to TRBJ2-1; 10 bases map to TRBD2. From germline, CDR1 is GTSNPN and CDR2 SVGIG (reference sequence). The CDR3 consists of 17 residues. V shed 2 bases and J 1 base; nucleotides not matched to a gene: 8. CDR3 bases: TGTGCCTGGAGTAGGTTAGCGGGAGGAGGTTCCTACAATGAGCAGTTCTTC. This sequence encodes CAWSRLAGGGSYNEQFF.

The rearrangement links TRBV5-1 to TRBJ1-1; 9 bases line up with TRBD1. Looked up from germline, CDR1 is SGHRS and CDR2 is YFSETQ. J was trimmed by 10 bases and V by 4 bases; bases with no gene match: 11. CDR3 length: 14 amino acids. CDR3 sequence (DNA): TGCGCCAGCAGCAAACCGGGACAGGGAAAGTCAGCTTTCTTT. Translating it yields CASSKPGQGKSAFF.

The chain employs TRBV28 and TRBJ2-2, with D tentatively TRBD1 (6 bases). CDR1 and CDR2 from the germline V gene are MDHEN and SYDVKM. The CDR3 consists of 13 residues. Trimming cost V 10 bases and J 1 base, with 10 bases left between them. The CDR3 protein is CATTGQNTGELFF. The DNA for the CDR3 is TGTGCCACTACAGGGCAGAACACCGGGGAGCTGTTTTTT. Full variable domain (rest looked up from reference TRBV28 and TRBJ2-2): DVKVTQSSRYLVKRTGEKVFLECVQDMDHENMFWYRQDPGLGLRLIYFSYDVKMKEKGDIPEGYSVSREKKERFSLILESASTNQTSMYLCATTGQNTGELFFGEGSRLTVL.

The V gene is TRBV9, the J gene TRBJ2-7; D perhaps matches TRBD1 (6 bases). V shed 3 bases and J shed 5 bases, with 21 bases lying between them. Germline lookup yields CDR1 SGDLS and CDR2 YYNGEE. The CDR3 is 16 amino acids. The CDR3 region has the DNA TGTGCCAGCAGCGAGACGGACAGCAACCCAGGGGACGAGCAGTACTTC. This codes for CASSETDSNPGDEQYF.

This chain connects TRBV14 to TRBJ2-2, with D tentatively TRBD1 (5 bases). Germline CDR1 SGHDN, CDR2 FVKESK. This CDR3 region has 15 residues. The V gene lost 1 base and the J gene lost 6 bases, with 12 bases spanning the gap. DNA for the CDR3: TGTGCCAGCAGCCAAGCCTCCACAGGCGCCGGGGAGCTGTTTTTT. This codes for CASSQASTGAGELFF.

The genes are TRBV6-1 and TRBJ2-1; 8 bases fit TRBD2. Germline V gene lookup returns CDR1 MNHNS and CDR2 SASEGT. After removal of 2 bases from V and 6 bases from J, the junction contained 6 bases not matched to a gene. This CDR3 region has 15 residues. The CDR3 loop reads CASSEREGWSNEQFF. The CDR3 DNA is TGTGCCAGCAGTGAACGGGAGGGATGGTCCAATGAGCAGTTCTTC.

Only a few counts were recorded for this clone. The gene calls are TRBV19 and TRBJ2-1; 13 bases are shared with TRBD2. The trim removed 5 bases at V and 8 bases at J, leaving 6 bases unmatched. The CDR3 runs 15 residues. The V gene's germline CDR1 is LNHDA and CDR2 SQIVND (reference sequence). CDR3 coding DNA: TGTGCCAGTAGTCAACTAGCGGGAGGGCCCTATGAGCAGTTCTTC. It encodes CASSQLAGGPYEQFF.

The chain combines TRBV29-1 with TRBJ1-2, with 8 bases fitting TRBD1. The CDR3 runs to 17 residues. Germline V CDR1 and CDR2: SQVTM, ANQGSEA. V shed 7 bases, J shed 2 bases, and the junction held 18 bases outside the gene matches. CDR3 residues: CSAAYLRQGASNYGYTF. The CDR3 DNA reads TGCAGCGCCGCCTACCTTCGTCAGGGGGCGAGCAACTATGGCTACACCTTC.

The chain couples TRBV7-2 to TRBJ2-3, with 11 bases matching TRBD2. J was trimmed by 4 bases and V by 1 base; bases with no gene match: 7. The germline V gene has CDR1 SGHTA and CDR2 FQGNSA. The CDR3 is 17 amino acids. The CDR3 region has the DNA TGTGCCAGCAGCTTAGGTTGGGCTAGCGGGAGGTCAGATACGCAGTATTTT. Amino acid sequence: CASSLGWASGRSDTQYF.

The chain uses TRBV6-5 and TRBJ2-7; TRBD1 matches at 10 bases. Germline V lookup: CDR1 MNHEY, CDR2 SVGAGI. After removal of 6 bases from V and 9 bases from J, the junction contained 14 bases not matched to a gene. This CDR3 has 15 residues. CDR3 amino acids: CASSMPDRGKLGQYF. The DNA for the CDR3 is TGTGCCAGCAGCATGCCGGACAGGGGGAAGTTGGGGCAGTACTTC.

The chain carries TRBV6-2 or TRBV6-3 and TRBJ2-5; 9 nucleotides align to TRBD2. The CDR3 consists of 15 residues. V lost 6 bases to trimming and J lost 5 bases; unmatched junction nucleotides: 10. Germline-derived CDR1 and CDR2 are MNHEY and SVGEGT. This CDR3 is CASSQIRAGGETQYF. The CDR3 nucleotides are TGTGCCAGCAGCCAAATAAGAGCGGGAGGTGAGACCCAGTACTTC.

This clone was seen a handful of times. The J gene is TRBJ2-1, the V gene TRBV4-2; D might be TRBD2 (6 bases). The V gene's germline CDR1 is LGHNA and CDR2 YNFKEQ. This CDR3 is built from 18 residues. The ends were cut back, 0 bases at V and 0 bases at J, with 15 bases in the middle. This chain's CDR3 is CASSQDGLAGNSYNEQFF. Written as DNA, the CDR3 is TGTGCCAGCAGCCAAGATGGGCTCGCGGGAAACTCCTACAATGAGCAGTTCTTC.

This chain joins TRBV20-1 and TRBJ1-1, with D uncertain. V gave up 3 bases and J gave up 4 bases, with 9 bases separating them. Germline V CDR1 and CDR2: DFQATT, SNEGSKA (reference sequence). CDR3 length equals 12 residues. The CDR3 nucleotides read TGCAGTGCTAGTAGCGGGTCCACTGAAGCTTTCTTT. This translates into CSASSGSTEAFF.

The chain couples TRBV7-9 to TRBJ2-2, with a tentative D call TRBD2 (6 bases). The CDR3 is 16 amino acids. Germline-derived CDR1 and CDR2 are SEHNR and FQNEAQ (reference sequence). Between the trimmed V and J ends, which lost 0 bases and 1 base, there was a span of 9 bases. In DNA, the CDR3 is TGTGCCAGCAGCTTAGCCGGGGGAGTGAACACCGGGGAGCTGTTTTTT. Protein: CASSLAGGVNTGELFF.

The rearrangement uses TRBV29-1 and TRBJ2-1, with 12 bases matching TRBD2. CDR1 SQVTM and CDR2 ANQGSEA come from the germline V gene. CDR3 size: 14 residues. V lost 2 bases, J lost 8 bases, and 4 bases stayed unmatched. CDR3 sequence reads: CSVELAGGPDEQFF. In nucleotides, the CDR3 is TGCAGCGTTGAACTAGCGGGAGGGCCCGATGAGCAGTTCTTC.

The J gene is TRBJ1-6, the V gene TRBV7-9; 7 bases agree with TRBD1. Unmatched junction bases numbered 9, after V lost 0 bases and J lost 7 bases. The CDR3 runs to 17 residues. Germline-derived CDR1 and CDR2 are SEHNR and FQNEAQ (reference sequence). The CDR3 loop reads CASSLATGTAINSPLHF. The CDR3 DNA reads as TGTGCCAGCAGCTTAGCCACCGGGACAGCAATCAATTCACCCCTCCACTTT.

In its sample, this clone was seen a few times. This chain joins TRBV5-4 and TRBJ2-1; no clear D gene. The CDR3 covers 13 residues. The ends were cut back, 4 bases at V and 7 bases at J, with 12 bases in the middle. Germline V gene sequence: CDR1 SGHNT, CDR2 YYREEE (reference sequence). The CDR3 protein is CASSLNQANEQFF. CDR3 sequence (DNA): TGTGCCAGCAGCCTCAATCAGGCGAATGAGCAGTTCTTC.

This rearrangement joins TRBV2 to TRBJ2-7; TRBD1 matches 8 bases. J was trimmed by 2 bases and V by 2 bases; bases with no gene match: 5. This CDR3 region has 15 residues. CDR1 is SNHLY, CDR2 FYNNEI, per germline. CDR3 in DNA: TGTGCCAGCAGTGAATCTACAGGGGGTGCCTACGAGCAGTACTTC. Encoded protein: CASSESTGGAYEQYF.

The chain has TRBV6-5 and TRBJ2-7, with 10 bases fitting TRBD1. CDR1 is MNHEY, CDR2 SVGAGI, per germline. CDR3 length: 16 residues. The V gene end was trimmed by 0 bases and the J gene end by 5 bases; junction bases not matched to a gene: 7. CDR3 in amino acids: CASSYSTGQGINEQYF. The CDR3 bases are TGTGCCAGCAGTTACTCGACGGGACAGGGGATAAACGAGCAGTACTTC.

The chain employs TRBV13 and TRBJ1-4, with 7 bases aligning to TRBD1. Trimming at V came to 5 bases and at J to 10 bases, leaving 7 bases not matched to a gene. Germline CDR1 reads PRHDT; CDR2 reads FYEKMQ (reference sequence). The CDR3 has 13 amino acids. CDR3 nucleotides: TGTGCCAGCAGCCGGACAGGATTAGGAAAACTGTTTTTT. Translation gives CASSRTGLGKLFF.

The V call is TRBV27, the J call TRBJ1-2; D remains ambiguous. The CDR3 length is 15 residues. V lost 3 bases and J lost 3, with 14 bases in between. CDR1 is MNHEY and CDR2 is SMNVEV in the germline V gene (reference sequence). The CDR3 DNA reads TGTGCCAGCAGTTTGACCTTAGACACACACTATGGCTACACCTTC. Protein sequence: CASSLTLDTHYGYTF.

The V gene is TRBV5-1, the J gene TRBJ2-2; no clear D. The length of the CDR3 is 14 residues. In germline, CDR1 is SGHRS, CDR2 YFSETQ. Trimming left V 0 bases short and J 1 base short, with 4 bases between. The CDR3 is CASSLDRNTGELFF. For the CDR3, the DNA is TGCGCCAGCAGCTTGGACAGGAACACCGGGGAGCTGTTTTTT.